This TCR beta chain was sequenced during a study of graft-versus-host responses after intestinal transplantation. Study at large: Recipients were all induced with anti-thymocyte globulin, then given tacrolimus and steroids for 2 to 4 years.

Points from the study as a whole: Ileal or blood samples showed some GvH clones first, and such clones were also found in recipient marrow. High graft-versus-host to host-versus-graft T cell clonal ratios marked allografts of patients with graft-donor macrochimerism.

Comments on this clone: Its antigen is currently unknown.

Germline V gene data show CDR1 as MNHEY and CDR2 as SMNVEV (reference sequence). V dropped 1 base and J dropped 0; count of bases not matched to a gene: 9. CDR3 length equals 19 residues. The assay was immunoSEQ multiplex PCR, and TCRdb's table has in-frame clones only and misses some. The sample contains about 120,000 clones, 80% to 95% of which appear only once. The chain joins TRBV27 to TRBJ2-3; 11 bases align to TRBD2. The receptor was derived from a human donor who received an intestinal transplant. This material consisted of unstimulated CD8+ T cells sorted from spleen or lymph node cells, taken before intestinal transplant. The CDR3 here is CASSLWASWTSGSTDTQYF. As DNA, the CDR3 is TGTGCCAGCAGTTTATGGGCCTCTTGGACTAGCGGGAGCACAGATACGCAGTATTTT.